This T cell receptor beta chain derives from a study of T cells in Graves' hyperthyroidism and ophthalmopathy. Clinicians diagnosed patients from clinical symptoms, serum thyroxine and TRAb, thyroid ultrasound and orbital computed tomography. A word on this clonotype: Its antigen is undetermined.

RNA transcripts were the template for amplifying TCR beta CDR3 regions. TCR CDR3 regions were first amplified by RT-PCR with HTBI primers. MiXCR, applied by TCRdb to the multiplex PCR reads, yields one record per CDR3 protein. This table has around 600,000 distinct CDR3 sequences, roughly 15% appearing once. Study-level findings and limits: Most thyroid clonotypes with frequency above 0.001 were detected in blood. Ophthalmopathy cases were set apart from stable hyperthyroidism by a 13 V-J model. The model forecast ophthalmopathy, anticipating it by a median about six months before onset.

Specimen: blood. The receptor comes from a woman in her thirties or forties with Graves' ophthalmopathy.

For the CDR3, the DNA is TGTGCCACAACGACAGGGGGCCCCCAGACCGAAATACAGCCCCAGCATTTT. Its translation: CATTTGGPQTEIQPQHF. The V call is TRBV6-1, the J call TRBJ1-5; 10 nucleotides match TRBD1. Germline loops: CDR1 MNHNS, CDR2 SASEGT. This CDR3 spans 17 amino acids. V lost 10 bases and J lost 7; bases outside the gene matches: 19.